This TCR beta chain was sequenced for a study of blood T cell repertoires in COVID-19. On the study more broadly: Specimens from acute and convalescent COVID-19 originated in the United States, Italy and Spain. PBMCs, B-cell-depleted T cells, or T cells provided the cDNA or gDNA that made up the material.

The protocol was immunoSEQ multiplex PCR, while the TCRdb copy is restricted to in-frame clones and leaves out a portion. Here the sample spans 180,000 or so clones, 75% to 80% being singletons. Looked up from germline, CDR1 is LGHNA and CDR2 is YNFKEQ. The CDR3 covers 15 residues. With 0 bases removed from V and 2 bases from J, the gap between germline ends came to 9 bases. The sequence was obtained from a woman in her forties or fifties with active or convalescent COVID-19. The material sequenced was peripheral blood. This chain joins TRBV4-2 and TRBJ2-3; tentatively, D is TRBD1 (6 bases). CDR3 in amino acids: CASSQEQGLTDTQYF. Here the CDR3 DNA reads TGTGCCAGCAGCCAAGAACAGGGCCTCACAGATACGCAGTATTTT.